The 31 T cell receptor beta chains presented below share a single source sample, sequenced in a study of T-cell memory formation after mild COVID-19. TCRdb reprocessed the 5' RACE reads with MiXCR, giving one entry per CDR3 protein. Among about 390,000 distinct CDR3 sequences listed, approximately 15% were seen once. The sample taken for sequencing was PBMCs or a T cell subset sorted from them (not recorded which). The origin of the receptors is a man younger than 30 who had mild COVID-19 (a few samples of this study predate the infection). Cell type and time point are not known.

The V call is TRBV12-3 or TRBV12-4, the J call TRBJ2-7; a weak D match, TRBD2 (6 bases). The CDR3 has 12 amino acids. The germline V and J ends were trimmed by 6 bases and 6 bases, with 12 bases remaining between them. This CDR3 is CASSYGGSEQYV. The DNA for the CDR3 is TGTGCCAGCAGCTACGGGGGTAGCGAGCAGTACGTC.

This clonotype was observed a few times. The V and J genes are TRBV12-3 or TRBV12-4 and TRBJ2-5; either TRBD1 or TRBD2 may supply D (5 bases each). Trimming removed 6 bases at V and 10 bases at J, with 21 bases between. The CDR3 spans 14 residues. The CDR3 nucleotides are TGTGCCAGCAGCAAAGGGGTCCGGGCGGGTAGCCAGTACTTC. Amino acid sequence: CASSKGVRAGSQYF.

This clonotype has just a few counts. J is TRBJ2-7 and V is TRBV30; D perhaps matches TRBD1 (6 bases). V was pared by 4 bases and J by 0 bases, with 13 bases between. The CDR3 consists of 14 residues. Germline lookup yields CDR1 GTSNPN and CDR2 SVGIG (reference sequence). The CDR3 reads CAWTADSNSYEQYF. The CDR3 coding sequence is TGTGCCTGGACCGCGGACAGTAACTCCTACGAGCAGTACTTC.

In this sample, this clonotype turned up a few times. This chain links TRBV7-2 with TRBJ2-1; 15 bases match TRBD2. This CDR3 has 17 amino acids. The trim removed 5 bases at V and 9 bases at J, leaving 11 bases unmatched. Looked up from germline, CDR1 is SGHTA and CDR2 is FQGNSA. CDR3 nucleotide sequence: TGTGCCAGCAGCACCACCCGGGGACTAGCGGGGGGCTCTGAGCAGTTCTTC. Its translation: CASSTTRGLAGGSEQFF.

About this clonotype itself: This may stem from a read error, because a much larger clone lies one nucleotide away. The J gene is TRBJ2-1, the V gene TRBV3-1; D is unresolved. Germline V gene data show CDR1 as LGHDT and CDR2 as YNNKEL (reference sequence). The CDR3 consists of 10 residues. V lost 8 bases, J lost 5 bases, and 4 bases lay in between. The DNA of the CDR3 is TGTGCCAGCGGGCACAATGAGCAGTTCTTC. Its translation is CASGHNEQFF.

This clonotype was found a few times. The V call is TRBV7-9, the J call TRBJ2-5, with 8 bases identical to TRBD2. Germline V CDR1 and CDR2: SEHNR, FQNEAQ (reference sequence). CDR3 length: 16 residues. V gave up 5 bases and J gave up 5 bases; unmatched junction bases: 13. The CDR3 nucleotides are TGTGCCAGCAGCCTATGGACTAGCCTAAAATGGGAGACCCAGTACTTC. Protein sequence: CASSLWTSLKWETQYF.

The rearrangement joins TRBV10-1 to TRBJ2-3; a possible D gene is TRBD1 (5 bases). The CDR3 is made up of 21 amino acids. Trimming took 2 bases from V and 2 from J, leaving 29 bases between them. Germline lookup yields CDR1 WNHNN and CDR2 SYGVQD (reference sequence). The CDR3 DNA follows: TGCGCCAGCAGTGAGAAGTTAGGGGTACGGAACGATGGGATGTACACAGATACGCAGTATTTT. This sequence encodes CASSEKLGVRNDGMYTDTQYF.

In this sample, this clonotype turned up many times. This chain connects TRBV30 to TRBJ1-6; D is unclear. V lost 2 bases to trimming and J lost 7 bases, with 12 bases between them. Germline assignment: CDR1 GTSNPN and CDR2 SVGIG (reference sequence). The CDR3 sequence is 14 residues long. The CDR3 region is CAWSPWTENSPLHF. The DNA for the CDR3 is TGTGCCTGGAGTCCCTGGACTGAGAATTCACCCCTCCACTTT.

This chain joins TRBV19 and TRBJ2-2; tentatively, D is TRBD1 (6 bases). Germline-derived CDR1 and CDR2 are LNHDA and SQIVND (reference sequence). The CDR3 is made up of 15 amino acids. Trimming took off 5 bases at V and 2 bases at J, with 12 bases between the two ends. CDR3 residues: CASSSGHTNTGELFF. The CDR3 DNA follows: TGTGCCAGTAGTTCGGGACATACAAACACCGGGGAGCTGTTTTTT.

This clonotype was picked up many times. The junction and the germline gene differ at one end; a read error may be behind it. The J gene is TRBJ2-1, the V gene TRBV7-9; D assignment may be TRBD1 or TRBD2 (5 bases each). Germline CDR1 is SEHNR and CDR2 is FQNEAQ (reference sequence). This CDR3 contains 12 residues. The CDR3 DNA reads as TGTGCCAGCAGCTTAACCGGGACCTTAGGGGCTTTC. Translation gives CASSLTGTLGAF.

V and J are TRBV4-1 and TRBJ2-3, with 7 bases that match TRBD2. The CDR3 spans 17 residues. In germline, CDR1 is MGHRA, CDR2 YSYEKL. The trim removed 2 bases at V and 0 bases at J, leaving 8 bases unmatched. In DNA, the CDR3 is TGCGCCAGCAGCCAACCCCGGGGAGGGGCGAGCACAGATACGCAGTATTTT. This gives the protein CASSQPRGGASTDTQYF.

A few counts support this clonotype. The rearrangement joins TRBV5-5 to TRBJ1-1, with D maybe TRBD1 (5 bases). The CDR3 is made up of 17 amino acids. Trimming took off 3 bases at V and 1 base at J, with 19 bases between the two ends. Germline V gene sequence: CDR1 SGHKS, CDR2 YYEKEE (reference sequence). The CDR3 loop is CASSWRIAGVENTEAFF. CDR3 nucleotides: TGTGCCAGCAGCTGGAGGATAGCGGGGGTAGAGAACACTGAAGCTTTCTTT.

CDR3 DNA sequence: TGTGCCAGCAGAGTGGAATACGGGGGGTCGAGCAATCAGCCCCAGCATTTT. This codes for CASRVEYGGSSNQPQHF. V gene TRBV2 combines with J gene TRBJ1-5, with a weak D call TRBD1 (5 bases). CDR1 SNHLY and CDR2 FYNNEI come from the germline V gene. V lost 6 bases and J 1 base, leaving 19 bases between the germline ends. The CDR3 is made up of 17 amino acids.

This clonotype turned up a few times. V gene TRBV28 combines with J gene TRBJ1-5; D gene uncertain. Germline lookup yields CDR1 MDHEN and CDR2 SYDVKM. This CDR3 comprises 12 residues. V gave up 4 bases and J gave up 9 bases, with 10 bases separating them. The CDR3 DNA reads as TGTGCCAGCAGTTCCCGCACGCCGCCCCAGCATTTT. It specifies CASSSRTPPQHF.

This rearrangement joins TRBV27 to TRBJ2-5; 14 nucleotides agree with TRBD2. This CDR3 is built from 15 residues. Germline V CDR1 and CDR2: MNHEY, SMNVEV (reference sequence). Trimming at V came to 6 bases and at J to 4 bases, leaving 4 bases not matched to a gene. CDR3 sequence (DNA): TGTGCCAGCAGGCGACTAGCGGGGGGGCCAGAGACCCAGTACTTC. Protein: CASRRLAGGPETQYF.

This clonotype was seen a few times. The chain couples TRBV7-2 to TRBJ2-1; tentatively, D is TRBD1 (5 bases). Per germline, CDR1 SGHTA and CDR2 FQGNSA. This CDR3 is built from 12 residues. V lost 2 bases, J lost 14 bases, and 13 bases lay in between. The CDR3 sequence is CASSLTGQGKFF. The CDR3 DNA is TGTGCCAGCAGCTTAACTGGGCAGGGTAAGTTCTTC. Using reference TRBV7-2 and TRBJ2-1 for the parts outside the CDR3, the full variable domain is GAGVSQSPSNKVTEKGKDVELRCDPISGHTALYWYRQSLGQGLEFLIYFQGNSAPDKSGLPSDRFSAERTGGSVSTLTIQRTQQEDSAVYLCASSLTGQGKFFGPGTRLTVL.

This clonotype was counted between two and nine times. The chain recombines TRBV12-3 or TRBV12-4 with TRBJ2-6; D is perhaps TRBD1 (6 bases). The CDR3 is 16 amino acids. Trimming cost V 3 bases and J 1 base, with 10 bases left between them. The CDR3 nucleotides read TGTGCCAGCAGTTTTAGGGGGTGGTCTGGGGCCAACGTCCTGACTTTC. Amino acids: CASSFRGWSGANVLTF.

The V call is TRBV9, the J call TRBJ2-7; possibly TRBD1 for D (5 bases). The V and J ends lost 3 bases and 3 bases respectively, with 13 bases between them. Germline CDR1 SGDLS, CDR2 YYNGEE. The CDR3 spans 14 residues. For the CDR3, the DNA is TGTGCCAGCAGCGAGACAGTTAGGAACTACGAGCAGTACGTC. Protein product: CASSETVRNYEQYV.

Only a few counts were recorded for this clonotype. The CDR3 loop is CASSRSEGGGYGYTF. The CDR3 DNA sequence: TGTGCCAGCAGCCGATCAGAGGGGGGCGGCTATGGCTACACCTTC. The rearrangement uses TRBV3-1 and TRBJ1-2; a possible D gene is TRBD1 (6 bases). Between the trimmed V and J ends, which lost 4 bases and 4 bases, there was a span of 16 bases. Germline CDR1 reads LGHDT; CDR2 reads YNNKEL (reference sequence). The CDR3 totals 15 residues. Together with reference TRBV3-1 and TRBJ1-2, the CDR3 gives the full variable domain: DTAVSQTPKYLVTQMGNDKSIKCEQNLGHDTMYWYKQDSKKFLKIMFSYNNKELIINETVPNRFSPKSPDKAHLNLHINSLELGDSAVYFCASSRSEGGGYGYTFGSGTRLTVV.

The rearrangement joins TRBV4-2 to TRBJ1-5; D remains unclear. Germline-derived CDR1 and CDR2 are LGHNA and YNFKEQ. The CDR3 loop spans 17 amino acids. V was shortened by 1 base and J by 4 bases, with 17 bases between the two germline ends. The CDR3 DNA sequence: TGTGCCAGCAGCCAAGTATGGTTCGAGGGAGGAAATCAGCCCCAGCATTTT. Translation: CASSQVWFEGGNQPQHF.

The chain is built from TRBV9 and TRBJ1-6, with D uncertain. Germline V gives CDR1 SGDLS, CDR2 YYNGEE. The CDR3 is made up of 17 amino acids. The V end lost 4 bases, the J end lost 0 bases, and 14 bases lay between the germline ends. CDR3 amino acids: CASSPRWDSSYNSPLHF. The DNA for the CDR3 is TGTGCCAGCAGCCCGAGGTGGGATAGCTCCTATAATTCACCCCTCCACTTT.

This clonotype was counted a few times. The chain combines TRBV9 with TRBJ2-1; D might be TRBD2 (7 bases). The CDR3 runs 17 residues. The V end was cut by 0 bases, the J end by 8 bases, with 21 bases between. CDR1 SGDLS and CDR2 YYNGEE come from the germline V gene. In nucleotides, the CDR3 is TGTGCCAGCAGCGTAGGAAGGACGGGGGGCTCCTTGGATGAGCAGTTCTTC. It codes for CASSVGRTGGSLDEQFF.

This chain joins TRBV5-1 and TRBJ2-2; D unresolved. Germline V lookup: CDR1 SGHRS, CDR2 YFSETQ. With 4 bases removed from V and 1 base from J, the gap between germline ends came to 11 bases. This CDR3 has 15 amino acids. CDR3 loop: CASSPWTVNTGELFF. The CDR3 DNA reads as TGCGCCAGCAGCCCGTGGACGGTGAACACCGGGGAGCTGTTTTTT.

This clonotype has at least ten counts. The gene calls are TRBV5-1 and TRBJ1-5; D might be TRBD1 (5 bases). Between the trimmed V and J ends, which lost 4 bases and 1 base, there was a span of 9 bases. CDR3 size: 14 residues. CDR1 is SGHRS, CDR2 YFSETQ, per germline. The CDR3 spells CASSRGGSNQPQHF. Written as DNA, the CDR3 is TGCGCCAGCAGCCGGGGGGGAAGCAATCAGCCCCAGCATTTT.

This clonotype was detected ten times or more. The rearrangement uses TRBV7-9 and TRBJ2-1, with D hard to call. Trimming left V 5 bases short and J 0 bases short, with 8 bases between. The CDR3 totals 14 residues. Germline-derived CDR1 and CDR2 are SEHNR and FQNEAQ (reference sequence). CDR3: CASSPRSSYNEQFF. CDR3 DNA: TGTGCCAGCAGCCCGAGAAGCTCCTACAATGAGCAGTTCTTC. Full variable domain (missing parts from reference TRBV7-9 and TRBJ2-1): DTGVSQNPRHKITKRGQNVTFRCDPISEHNRLYWYRQTLGQGPEFLTYFQNEAQLEKSRLLSDRFSAERPKGSFSTLEIQRTEQGDSAMYLCASSPRSSYNEQFFGPGTRLTVL.

This clonotype has just a few counts. This chain uses TRBV6-5 with TRBJ2-5; TRBD1 matches at 9 bases. From germline, CDR1 is MNHEY and CDR2 SVGAGI. The J segment lost 4 bases and the V segment lost 5 bases, leaving 8 bases of the junction unmatched. CDR3 size: 15 residues. CDR3 amino acids: CASSTLQGAGETQYF. The DNA for the CDR3 is TGTGCCAGCAGTACGCTACAGGGGGCAGGAGAGACCCAGTACTTC.

The chain recombines TRBV7-2 with TRBJ1-1; D not resolved. Germline CDR1 reads SGHTA; CDR2 reads FQGNSA. CDR3 length: 15 amino acids. V was cut by 2 bases and J by 4 bases, with 14 bases left in between. CDR3 amino acids: CASSLRARGTTEAFF. The CDR3 nucleotides read TGTGCCAGCAGCTTAAGGGCCCGGGGAACCACTGAAGCTTTCTTT. The variable domain in full, with the rest retrieved from reference TRBV7-2 and TRBJ1-1, is GAGVSQSPSNKVTEKGKDVELRCDPISGHTALYWYRQSLGQGLEFLIYFQGNSAPDKSGLPSDRFSAERTGGSVSTLTIQRTQQEDSAVYLCASSLRARGTTEAFFGQGTRLTVV.

Only a few counts were recorded for this clonotype. V usage is TRBV6-5 and J usage is TRBJ2-1; 7 bases align to TRBD2. In germline, CDR1 is MNHEY, CDR2 SVGAGI. This CDR3 has 12 residues. The junction had 3 bases not matched to a gene; V was cut back by 0 bases and J by 13 bases. The CDR3 DNA follows: TGTGCCAGCAGTTACTCCCGGGGGGAACAGTTCTTC. Translating gives CASSYSRGEQFF.

To note about this clonotype: A much larger clonotype is one base distant, so this may be a read error. This chain links TRBV11-2 with TRBJ2-5; no firm D call. Germline lookup yields CDR1 SGHAT and CDR2 FQNNGV. This CDR3 comprises 15 residues. CDR3 residues: CAGSLIGGEQETQYF. In DNA, the CDR3 is TGTGCCGGCAGCTTAATTGGCGGTGAGCAAGAGACCCAGTACTTC.

J is TRBJ2-7 and V is TRBV7-9; D might be TRBD1 or TRBD2, each matching 5 bases. This CDR3 has 13 residues. The V gene's germline CDR1 is SEHNR and CDR2 FQNEAQ (reference sequence). Between the trimmed V and J ends, which lost 0 bases and 9 bases, there was a span of 12 bases. The DNA of the CDR3 is TGTGCCAGCAGCTTAGCGGGGACCGTCGGGCAGTACGTC. Translated, it gives CASSLAGTVGQYV.

Many counts were recorded for this clonotype. The genes are TRBV12-3 or TRBV12-4 and TRBJ2-7; a weak D match, TRBD1 (6 bases). V was pared by 3 bases and J by 5 bases, with 14 bases between. This CDR3 has 14 residues. CDR3: CASSLGQGSNEQYV. The CDR3 DNA reads TGTGCCAGCAGTTTGGGGCAGGGGTCGAACGAGCAGTACGTC.